This TCR beta chain was found in a study of CD8 T cells in ankylosing spondylitis. TCRdb itself ran the 5' RACE reads through MiXCR, one entry per CDR3 protein. The sample has 200,000 or so distinct CDR3 sequences, approximately 18% seen once. General study findings and limits: Typical of ankylosing spondylitis blood, it appeared, was a TCR beta motif of eight highly homologous variants. The clones that were linked to disease were reported to be significantly enriched in matched synovial fluid samples from ankylosing spondylitis patients.

V was clipped by 2 bases and J by 5 bases; unmatched bases: 7. The CDR3 loop spans 16 amino acids. This clonotype was recorded many times. Its antigen is undetermined. The sequence was obtained from a male donor aged 10-30 years with ankylosing spondylitis or in good health (not recorded which). The sequenced material came from blood, either unsorted or a sorted T cell fraction (not recorded which). J is TRBJ2-1 and V is TRBV12-3 or TRBV12-4; 9 positions match TRBD2. CDR3 sequence reads: CASSLWIGGRDNEQFF. As DNA, the CDR3 is TGTGCCAGCAGTTTATGGATCGGCGGGAGGGACAATGAGCAGTTCTTC.